This note documents a single TCR beta chain sequence. Repertoires were generated with immunoSEQ multiplex PCR, while TCRdb's copy carries only in-frame clones and drops some. The data hold some 190,000 clones, with approximately 80% observed a single time. The source of the sample is a study of blood T cell repertoires in COVID-19. In the study overall: The United States, Italy and Spain provided the acute and convalescent COVID-19 samples. In each case, the material was cDNA or gDNA derived from T cells, B-cell-depleted T cells, or PBMCs.

Enrollment of patients from Seattle took place during active infection, with longitudinal follow-up. Trimming at V came to 5 bases and at J to 0 bases, leaving 19 bases not matched to a gene. Germline CDR1 reads SGHNT; CDR2 reads YENEEA. The CDR3 has 20 amino acids. The sequenced sample consisted of peripheral blood. The rearrangement links TRBV11-3 to TRBJ1-3, with 7 bases matching TRBD1. The TCR comes from a woman at least 80 years old with COVID-19, enrolled during active disease. The CDR3 region has the DNA TGTGCCAGCAGCCCCCAGTGGAGACAGGGTACTACTCACTCTGGAAACACCATATATTTT. It yields the protein CASSPQWRQGTTHSGNTIYF. Drawing the rest from reference TRBV11-3 and TRBJ1-3, the complete variable domain is EAGVVQSPRYKIIEKKQPVAFWCNPISGHNTLYWYLQNLGQGPELLIRYENEEAVDDSQLPKDRFSAERLKGVDSTLKIQPAELGDSAVYLCASSPQWRQGTTHSGNTIYFGEGSWLTVV.